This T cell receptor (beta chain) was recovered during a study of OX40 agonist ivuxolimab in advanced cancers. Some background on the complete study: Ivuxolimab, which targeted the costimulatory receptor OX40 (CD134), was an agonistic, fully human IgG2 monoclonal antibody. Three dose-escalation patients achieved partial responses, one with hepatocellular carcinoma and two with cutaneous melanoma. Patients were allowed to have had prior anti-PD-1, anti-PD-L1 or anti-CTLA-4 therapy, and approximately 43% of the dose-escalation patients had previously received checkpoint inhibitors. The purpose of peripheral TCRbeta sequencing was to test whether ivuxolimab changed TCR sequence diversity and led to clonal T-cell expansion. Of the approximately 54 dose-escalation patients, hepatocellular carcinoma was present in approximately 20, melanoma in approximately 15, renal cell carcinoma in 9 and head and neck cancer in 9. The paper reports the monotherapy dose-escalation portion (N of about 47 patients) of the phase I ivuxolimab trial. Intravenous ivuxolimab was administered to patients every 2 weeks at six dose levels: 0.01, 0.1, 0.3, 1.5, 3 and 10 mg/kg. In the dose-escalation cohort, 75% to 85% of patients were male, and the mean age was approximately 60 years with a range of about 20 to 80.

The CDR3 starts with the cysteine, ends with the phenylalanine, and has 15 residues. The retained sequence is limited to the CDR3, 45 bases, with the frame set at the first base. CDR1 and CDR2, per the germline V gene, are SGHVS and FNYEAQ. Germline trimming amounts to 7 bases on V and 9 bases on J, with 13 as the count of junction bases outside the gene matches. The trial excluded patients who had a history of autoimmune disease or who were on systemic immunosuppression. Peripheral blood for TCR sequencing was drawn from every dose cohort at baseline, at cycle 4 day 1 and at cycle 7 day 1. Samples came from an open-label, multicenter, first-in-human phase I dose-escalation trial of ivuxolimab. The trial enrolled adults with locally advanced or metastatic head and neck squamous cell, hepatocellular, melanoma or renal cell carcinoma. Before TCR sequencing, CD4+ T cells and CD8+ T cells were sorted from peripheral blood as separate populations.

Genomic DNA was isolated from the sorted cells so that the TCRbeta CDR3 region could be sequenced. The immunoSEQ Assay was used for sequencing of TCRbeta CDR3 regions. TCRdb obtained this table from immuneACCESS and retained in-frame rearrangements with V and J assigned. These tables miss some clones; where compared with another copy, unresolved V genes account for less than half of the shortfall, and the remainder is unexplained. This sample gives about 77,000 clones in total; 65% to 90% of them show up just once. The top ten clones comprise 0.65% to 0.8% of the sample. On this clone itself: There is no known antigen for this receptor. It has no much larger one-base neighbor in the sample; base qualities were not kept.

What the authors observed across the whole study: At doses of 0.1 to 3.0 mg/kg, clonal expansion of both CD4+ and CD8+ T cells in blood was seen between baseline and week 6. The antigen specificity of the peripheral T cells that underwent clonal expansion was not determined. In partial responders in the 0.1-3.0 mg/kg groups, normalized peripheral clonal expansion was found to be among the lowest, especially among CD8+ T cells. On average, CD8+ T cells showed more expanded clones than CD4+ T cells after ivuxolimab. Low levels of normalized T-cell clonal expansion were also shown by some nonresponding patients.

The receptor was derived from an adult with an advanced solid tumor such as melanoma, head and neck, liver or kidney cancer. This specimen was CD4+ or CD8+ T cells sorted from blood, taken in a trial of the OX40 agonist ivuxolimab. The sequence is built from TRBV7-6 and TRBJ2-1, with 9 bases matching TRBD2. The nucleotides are TGTGCCAGCAACCGTGGAGCGGGGGGTCCGGGTGAGCAGTTCTTC. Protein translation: CASNRGAGGPGEQFF.